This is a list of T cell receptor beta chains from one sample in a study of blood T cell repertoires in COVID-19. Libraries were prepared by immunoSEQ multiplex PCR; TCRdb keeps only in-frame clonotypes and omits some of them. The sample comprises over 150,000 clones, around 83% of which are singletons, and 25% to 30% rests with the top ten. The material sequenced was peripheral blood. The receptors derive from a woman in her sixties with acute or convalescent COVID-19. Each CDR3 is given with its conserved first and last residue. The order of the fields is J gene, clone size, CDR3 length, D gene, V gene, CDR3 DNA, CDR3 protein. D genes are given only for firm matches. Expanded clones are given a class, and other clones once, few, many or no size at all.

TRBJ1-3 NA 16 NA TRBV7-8 TGTGCCAGCAGCCGAGGACAGTTAGGCTCTGGAAACACCATATATTTT CASSRGQLGSGNTIYF
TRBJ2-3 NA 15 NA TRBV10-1 TGCGCCAGCAGCCCAGGAACCAGTAGCACAGATACGCAGTATTTT CASSPGTSSTDTQYF
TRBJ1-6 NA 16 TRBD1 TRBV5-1 TGCGCCAGCAGCTTCTCAGGGGGCGTAGACCCTTCACCCCTCCACTTT CASSFSGGVDPSPLHF
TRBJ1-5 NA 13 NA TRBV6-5 TGTGCCAGCACCCCGGGTGGTTATCAGCCCCAGCATTTT CASTPGGYQPQHF
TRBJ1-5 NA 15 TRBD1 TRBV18 TGTGCCAGCTCACCGGGACAGGGTCGCAATCAGCCCCAGCATTTT CASSPGQGRNQPQHF
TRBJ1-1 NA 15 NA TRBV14 TGTGCCAGCAGCCAACGCGTAGGGGGTATCACTGAAGCTTTCTTT CASSQRVGGITEAFF
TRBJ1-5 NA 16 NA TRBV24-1 TGTGCCACCAGTATGTCGACAGGTGGTGAGGGTCAGCCCCAGCATTTT CATSMSTGGEGQPQHF
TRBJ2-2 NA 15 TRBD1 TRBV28 TGTGCCAGCAGTTTACCGGGACAGGGAACCGGGGAGCTGTTTTTT CASSLPGQGTGELFF
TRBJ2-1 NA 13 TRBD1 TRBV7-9 TGTGCCAGCAGCTTAATGGAAGGGACAGGGGGGTTCTTC CASSLMEGTGGFF
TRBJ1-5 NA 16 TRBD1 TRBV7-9 TGTGCCAGCAGCTCCCGGACAGGGAAGGTAGAACAGCCCCAGCATTTT CASSSRTGKVEQPQHF
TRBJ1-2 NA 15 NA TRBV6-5 TGTGCCAGCAGTTCAGACAGGCCTCGCGGGTCGGGCTACACCTTC CASSSDRPRGSGYTF
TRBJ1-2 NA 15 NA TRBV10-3 TGTGCCATCAGTGAGTCGACCCGCAGGCTTTATGGCTACACCTTC CAISESTRRLYGYTF
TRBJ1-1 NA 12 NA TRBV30 TGTGCCTGGAGCTCCCAGGGGTTTCGCGCTTTCTTT CAWSSQGFRAFF
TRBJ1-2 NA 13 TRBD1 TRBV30 TGTGCCTGGAGTGTGAGGCAGGGGGATGGCTACACCTTC CAWSVRQGDGYTF
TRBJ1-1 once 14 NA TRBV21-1 TGTGCCAGCAGCAAATCGGTCAGGGGGGCTGAAGCTTTCTTT CASSKSVRGAEAFF
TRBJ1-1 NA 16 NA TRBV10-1 TGCGCCAGCAGTGAGACGGGGTGGCCCTTGAACACTGAAGCTTTCTTT CASSETGWPLNTEAFF
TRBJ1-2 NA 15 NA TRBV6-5 TGTGCCAGCAGTCCCCGGTCCACCGGGAACTATGGCTACACCTTC CASSPRSTGNYGYTF
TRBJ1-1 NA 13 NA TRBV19 TGTGCCAGTAGTATACAGGGAGGCACTGAAGCTTTCTTT CASSIQGGTEAFF
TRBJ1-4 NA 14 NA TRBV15 TGTGCCACCAGCAGGCAAGGGGTTCAAGAAAAACTGTTTTTT CATSRQGVQEKLFF
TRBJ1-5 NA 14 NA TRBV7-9 TGTGCCAGCAGCTTGGGAGGGGGCAATCAGCCCCAGCATTTT CASSLGGGNQPQHF
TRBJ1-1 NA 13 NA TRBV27 TGTGCCAGCAGTCCCCTCGGGAGCACTGAAGCTTTCTTT CASSPLGSTEAFF
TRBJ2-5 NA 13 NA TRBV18 TGTGCCAGCCTGGACAGCTCCCAAGAGACCCAGTACTTC CASLDSSQETQYF
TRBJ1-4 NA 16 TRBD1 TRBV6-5 TGTGCCAGCAGTTACTCTCCGGGACAGGGGTTTGAAAAACTGTTTTTT CASSYSPGQGFEKLFF
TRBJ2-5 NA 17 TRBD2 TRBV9 TGTGCCAGCAGCGTAGATGGCGGGGGGGCTGGGCAAGAGACCCAGTACTTC CASSVDGGGAGQETQYF
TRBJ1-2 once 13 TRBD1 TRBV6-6 TGTGCCAGCACCCTGACAGGGGGGTATGGCTACACCTTC CASTLTGGYGYTF
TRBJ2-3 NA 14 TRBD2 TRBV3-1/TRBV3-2 TGTGCCAGCAGCCCCGGGGGGTCGACAGATACGCAGTATTTT CASSPGGSTDTQYF
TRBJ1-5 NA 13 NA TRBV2 TGTGCCAGCAGGGCCCAGAGCAATCAGCCCCAGCATTTT CASRAQSNQPQHF
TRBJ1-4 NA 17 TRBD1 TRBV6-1 TGTGCCAGCAGTGAAGGGGGCAGGGGGCAAGCTAATGAAAAACTGTTTTTT CASSEGGRGQANEKLFF
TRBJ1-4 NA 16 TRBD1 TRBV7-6 TGTGCCAGCAGCCTTGGACAGGGAGGAACTAATGAAAAACTGTTTTTT CASSLGQGGTNEKLFF
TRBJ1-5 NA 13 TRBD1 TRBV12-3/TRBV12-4 TGTGCCAGCAACCTCCAGGGGGCCCAGCCCCAGCATTTT CASNLQGAQPQHF
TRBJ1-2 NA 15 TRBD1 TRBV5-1 TGCGCCAGCTCCCTCTCCGGGACAGGGGGTAGTGGCTACACCTTC CASSLSGTGGSGYTF
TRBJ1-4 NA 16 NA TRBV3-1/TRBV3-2 TGTGCCAGCAGCTCCCCCCCGCGGGGTAAGGGTGAAAAACTGTTTTTT CASSSPPRGKGEKLFF
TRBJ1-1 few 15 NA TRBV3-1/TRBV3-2 TGTGCCAGCAGCAGTCCACAGGGTAGTATGACTGAAGCTTTCTTT CASSSPQGSMTEAFF
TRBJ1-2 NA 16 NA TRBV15 TGTGCCACCAGCAGAGAACGAGAGGCGGCCCGCTATGGCTACACCTTC CATSREREAARYGYTF
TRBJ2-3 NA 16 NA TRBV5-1 TGCGCCAGCAGCTCGGGACTCGTGGGGAACACAGATACGCAGTATTTT CASSSGLVGNTDTQYF
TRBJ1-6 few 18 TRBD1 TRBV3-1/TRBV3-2 TGTGCCAGCAGCCAAGACTCGGTAGGGGGCTACTATAATTCACCCCTCCACTTT CASSQDSVGGYYNSPLHF
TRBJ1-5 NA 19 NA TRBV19 TGTGCCAGTAGTATAGATCGAAACAGGGCCATACGAGTAACAAAGCCCCAGCATTTT CASSIDRNRAIRVTKPQHF
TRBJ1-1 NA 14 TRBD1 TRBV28 TGTGCCAGCAGTGCCAACAGGGGACTCACTGAAGCTTTCTTT CASSANRGLTEAFF
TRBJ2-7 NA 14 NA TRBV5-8 TGTGCCAGCAGCTTGGAAACAGCAATCCCCGAGCAGTACTTC CASSLETAIPEQYF
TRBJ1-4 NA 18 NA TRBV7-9 TGTGCCAGCAGCCCACCATCGATCGGGTTGGCCTCTAATGAAAAACTGTTTTTT CASSPPSIGLASNEKLFF
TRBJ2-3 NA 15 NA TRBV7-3 TGTGCCAGCAGCTTATCGCGGGAAAACACAGATACGCAGTATTTT CASSLSRENTDTQYF
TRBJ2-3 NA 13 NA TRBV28 TGTGCCAGCAGTCCGGCGCGGGCAGATACGCAGTATTTT CASSPARADTQYF
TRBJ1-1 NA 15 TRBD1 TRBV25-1 TGTGCCAGCAGTGAATTTGGACAGGGGGCTGGTGAAGCTTTCTTT CASSEFGQGAGEAFF
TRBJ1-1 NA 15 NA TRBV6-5 TGTGCCAGCAGGCTAAGTGGCGGAATGAACACTGAAGCTTTCTTT CASRLSGGMNTEAFF
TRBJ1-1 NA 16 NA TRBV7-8 TGTGCCAGCAGCTTAAGGTGGGCAGGGGCGAGCACTGAAGCTTTCTTT CASSLRWAGASTEAFF
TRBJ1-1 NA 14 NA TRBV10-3 TGTGCCATCAGCGGCAACCCGGGGGTTGATGAAGCTTTCTTT CAISGNPGVDEAFF
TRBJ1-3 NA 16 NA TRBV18 TGTGCCAGCTCAACCTCGGTGGGCTCCTCTGGAAACACCATATATTTT CASSTSVGSSGNTIYF
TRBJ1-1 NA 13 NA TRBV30 TGTGCCTGGAGCCCGACGGGGAACACTGAAGCTTTCTTT CAWSPTGNTEAFF
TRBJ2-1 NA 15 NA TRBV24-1 TGTGCCACCAGTGATCAGGGGACCCCCTACAATGAGCAGTTCTTC CATSDQGTPYNEQFF
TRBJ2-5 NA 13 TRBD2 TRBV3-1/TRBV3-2 TGTGCCAGCAGCCACCGGGGGGGGGAGACCCAGTACTTC CASSHRGGETQYF
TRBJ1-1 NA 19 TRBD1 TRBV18 TGTGCCAGCTCACCACCGGGGGGACAGGGGTTGTTATCGAACACTGAAGCTTTCTTT CASSPPGGQGLLSNTEAFF
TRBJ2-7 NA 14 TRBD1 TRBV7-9 TGTGCCAGCAGCCTGCAGGGGGTGGCGGTGGCCCTGAACTTC CASSLQGVAVALNF
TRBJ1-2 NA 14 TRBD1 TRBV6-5 TGTGCCAGCAGCCGAGGACAGGCCTACTATGGCTACACCTTC CASSRGQAYYGYTF
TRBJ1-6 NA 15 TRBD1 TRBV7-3 TGTGCCAGCAGCTACGATGGACAGGGAAACTCACCCCTCCACTTT CASSYDGQGNSPLHF
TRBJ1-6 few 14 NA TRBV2 TGTGCCAGCAGGGGGGGGCAGGGGAATTCACCCCTCCACTTT CASRGGQGNSPLHF
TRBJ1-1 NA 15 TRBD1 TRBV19 TGTGCCAGTAGTCCCATGGGACAGGGGGACACTGAAGCTTTCTTT CASSPMGQGDTEAFF
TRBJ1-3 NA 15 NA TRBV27 TGTGCCAGCAGTTTATCGGTGACACCTGGAAACACCATATATTTT CASSLSVTPGNTIYF
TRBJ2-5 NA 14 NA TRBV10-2 TGCGCCAGCAGCCGGACGGGGATCCAAGAGACCCAGTACTTC CASSRTGIQETQYF